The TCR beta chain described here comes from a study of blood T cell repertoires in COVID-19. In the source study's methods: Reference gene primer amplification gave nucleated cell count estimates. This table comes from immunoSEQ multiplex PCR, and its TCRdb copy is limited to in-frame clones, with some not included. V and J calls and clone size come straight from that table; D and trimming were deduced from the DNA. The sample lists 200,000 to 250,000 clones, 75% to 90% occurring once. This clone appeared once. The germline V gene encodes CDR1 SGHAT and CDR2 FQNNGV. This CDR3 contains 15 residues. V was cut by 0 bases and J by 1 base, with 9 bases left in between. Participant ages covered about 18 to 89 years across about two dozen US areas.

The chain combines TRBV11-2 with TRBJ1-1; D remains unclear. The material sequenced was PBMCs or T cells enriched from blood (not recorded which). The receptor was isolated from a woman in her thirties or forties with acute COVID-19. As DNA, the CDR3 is TGTGCCAGCAGCTTAGAACTCGCAGGGAACACTGAAGCTTTCTTT. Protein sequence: CASSLELAGNTEAFF.